This T cell receptor (beta chain) was captured in a study of T cell clonotyping in hematopoietic cell transplantation. Study observations and caveats: After transplant, recipient diversity fell while pathologically expanded clonotypes grew through day 180.

A remark on this clone: Its antigen is as yet unknown. The sample carries other DNA sequences with the same CDR3.

Clones were sequenced by immunoSEQ multiplex PCR, and TCRdb holds only the in-frame ones, with some missing. This table has some 16,000 clones, roughly 93% appearing once. The germline CDR1 and CDR2 sequences are SGHAT and FQNNGV. The CDR3 covers 13 residues. V dropped 0 bases and J dropped 4 bases, with 7 bases sitting between them. Time point: recipient sample about 28 days before transplant, after cytoreduction. This chain joins TRBV11-2 and TRBJ2-7, with D unclear. This clonotype was obtained from a man aged 18-30 years with biphenotypic leukemia. Some clones in this sample may be carry-over from other donors' samples. The source was peripheral blood mononuclear cells, collected before stem cell transplant. The DNA of the CDR3 is TGTGCCAGCAGCTTAGAGATCGGGTACGAGCAGTACTTC. Its protein product is CASSLEIGYEQYF.